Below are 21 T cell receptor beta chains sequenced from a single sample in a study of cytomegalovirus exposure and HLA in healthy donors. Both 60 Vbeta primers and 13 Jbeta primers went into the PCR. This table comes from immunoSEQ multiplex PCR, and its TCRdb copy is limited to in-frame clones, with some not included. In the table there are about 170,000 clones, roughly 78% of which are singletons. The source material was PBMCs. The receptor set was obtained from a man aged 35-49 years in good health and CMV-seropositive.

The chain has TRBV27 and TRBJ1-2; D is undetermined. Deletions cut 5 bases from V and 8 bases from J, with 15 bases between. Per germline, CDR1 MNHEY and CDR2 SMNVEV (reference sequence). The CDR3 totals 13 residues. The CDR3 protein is CASSPDIGFGYTF. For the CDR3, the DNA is TGTGCCAGCAGTCCCGACATTGGTTTCGGCTACACCTTC.

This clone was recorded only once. The CDR3 DNA is TGCGCCAGCAGCTTGGCCGCACAGGGAGGGGATACGCAGTATTTT. Protein sequence: CASSLAAQGGDTQYF. The gene calls are TRBV5-1 and TRBJ2-3; the D gene is possibly TRBD2 (7 bases). The CDR3 sequence is 15 residues long. V dropped 0 bases and J dropped 6 bases, with 14 bases sitting between them. From germline, CDR1 is SGHRS and CDR2 YFSETQ. Combining the CDR3 with reference TRBV5-1 and TRBJ2-3 gives the whole variable domain KAGVTQTPRYLIKTRGQQVTLSCSPISGHRSVSWYQQTPGQGLQFLFEYFSETQRNKGNFPGRFSGRQFSNSRSEMNVSTLELGDSALYLCASSLAAQGGDTQYFGPGTRLTVL.

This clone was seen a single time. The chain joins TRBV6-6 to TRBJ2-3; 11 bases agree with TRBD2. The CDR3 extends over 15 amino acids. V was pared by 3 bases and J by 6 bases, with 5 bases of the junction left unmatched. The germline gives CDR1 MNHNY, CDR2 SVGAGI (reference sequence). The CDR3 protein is CASSYNGLAGDTQYF. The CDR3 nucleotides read TGTGCCAGCAGTTATAACGGACTAGCGGGTGATACGCAGTATTTT.

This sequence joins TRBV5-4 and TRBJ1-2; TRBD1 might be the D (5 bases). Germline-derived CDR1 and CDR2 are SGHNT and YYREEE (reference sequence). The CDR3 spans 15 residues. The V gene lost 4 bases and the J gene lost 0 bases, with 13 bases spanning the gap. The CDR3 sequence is CASSATGGANYGYTF. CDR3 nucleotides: TGTGCCAGCAGCGCCACAGGAGGGGCTAACTATGGCTACACCTTC. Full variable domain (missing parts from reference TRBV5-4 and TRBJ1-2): ETGVTQSPTHLIKTRGQQVTLRCSSQSGHNTVSWYQQALGQGPQFIFQYYREEENGRGNFPPRFSGLQFPNYSSELNVNALELDDSALYLCASSATGGANYGYTFGSGTRLTVV.

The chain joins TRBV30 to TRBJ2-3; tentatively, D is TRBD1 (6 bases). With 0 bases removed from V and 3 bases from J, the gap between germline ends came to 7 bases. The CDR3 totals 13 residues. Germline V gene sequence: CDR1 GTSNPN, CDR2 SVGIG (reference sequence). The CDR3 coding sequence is TGTGCCTGGAGTGTACAGGGAACAGATACGCAGTATTTT. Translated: CAWSVQGTDTQYF. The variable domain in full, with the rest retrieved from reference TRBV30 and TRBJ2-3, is SQTIHQWPATLVQPVGSPLSLECTVEGTSNPNLYWYRQAAGRGLQLLFYSVGIGQISSEVPQNLSASRPQDRQFILSSKKLLLSDSGFYLCAWSVQGTDTQYFGPGTRLTVL.

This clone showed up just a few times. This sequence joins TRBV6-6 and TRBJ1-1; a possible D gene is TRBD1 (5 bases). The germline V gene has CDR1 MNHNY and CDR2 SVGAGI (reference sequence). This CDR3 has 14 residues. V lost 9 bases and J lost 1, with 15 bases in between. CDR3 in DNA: TGTGCCAGTTCCCCGGGGGTAAGGAACACTGAAGCTTTCTTT. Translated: CASSPGVRNTEAFF.

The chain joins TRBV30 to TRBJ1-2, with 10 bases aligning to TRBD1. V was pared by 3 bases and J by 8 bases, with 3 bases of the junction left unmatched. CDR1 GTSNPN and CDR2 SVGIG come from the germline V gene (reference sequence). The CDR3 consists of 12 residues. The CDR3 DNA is TGTGCCTGGAGGTCGGACAGGGGGGGCTACACCTTC. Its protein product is CAWRSDRGGYTF. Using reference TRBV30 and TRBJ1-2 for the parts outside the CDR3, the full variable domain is SQTIHQWPATLVQPVGSPLSLECTVEGTSNPNLYWYRQAAGRGLQLLFYSVGIGQISSEVPQNLSASRPQDRQFILSSKKLLLSDSGFYLCAWRSDRGGYTFGSGTRLTVV.

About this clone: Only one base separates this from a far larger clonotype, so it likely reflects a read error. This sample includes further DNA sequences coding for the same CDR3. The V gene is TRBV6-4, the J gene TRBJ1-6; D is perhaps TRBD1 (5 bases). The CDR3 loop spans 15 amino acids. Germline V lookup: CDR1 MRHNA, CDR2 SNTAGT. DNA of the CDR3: TGTGCCAGCAGTGTTAAAGGGGAGGGTAATTCACCTCTCCACTTT. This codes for CASSVKGEGNSPLHF.

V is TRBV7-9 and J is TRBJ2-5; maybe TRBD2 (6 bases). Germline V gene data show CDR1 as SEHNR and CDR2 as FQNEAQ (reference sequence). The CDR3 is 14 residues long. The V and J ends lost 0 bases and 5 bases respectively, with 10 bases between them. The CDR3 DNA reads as TGTGCCAGCAGCTTAGCGCGGGGTGGGGAGACCCAGTACTTC. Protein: CASSLARGGETQYF.

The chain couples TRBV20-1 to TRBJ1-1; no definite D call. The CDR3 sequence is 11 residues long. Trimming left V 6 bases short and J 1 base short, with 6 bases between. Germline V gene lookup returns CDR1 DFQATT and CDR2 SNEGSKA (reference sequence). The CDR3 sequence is CSARGNTEAFF. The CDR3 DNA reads TGCAGTGCCCGCGGGAACACTGAAGCTTTCTTT.

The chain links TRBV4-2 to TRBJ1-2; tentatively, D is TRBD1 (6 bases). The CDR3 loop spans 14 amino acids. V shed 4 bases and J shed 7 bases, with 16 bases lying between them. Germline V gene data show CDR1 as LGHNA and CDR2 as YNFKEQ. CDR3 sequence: CASSPGNRDRGYTF. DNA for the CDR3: TGTGCCAGCAGCCCAGGGAACAGGGATCGTGGCTACACCTTC.

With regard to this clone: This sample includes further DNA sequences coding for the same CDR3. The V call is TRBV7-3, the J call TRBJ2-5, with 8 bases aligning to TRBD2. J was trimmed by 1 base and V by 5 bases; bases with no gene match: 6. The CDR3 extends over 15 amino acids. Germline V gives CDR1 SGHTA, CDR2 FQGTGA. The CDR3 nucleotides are TGTGCCAGCAGCCCAACCGGGACTAGCCAAGAGACCCAGTACTTC. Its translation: CASSPTGTSQETQYF.

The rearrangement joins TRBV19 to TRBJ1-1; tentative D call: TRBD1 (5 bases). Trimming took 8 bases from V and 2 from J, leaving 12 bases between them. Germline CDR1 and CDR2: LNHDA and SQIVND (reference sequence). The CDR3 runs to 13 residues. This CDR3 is CASVQAPNTEAFF. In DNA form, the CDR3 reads TGTGCCAGTGTACAGGCACCAAACACTGAAGCTTTCTTT.

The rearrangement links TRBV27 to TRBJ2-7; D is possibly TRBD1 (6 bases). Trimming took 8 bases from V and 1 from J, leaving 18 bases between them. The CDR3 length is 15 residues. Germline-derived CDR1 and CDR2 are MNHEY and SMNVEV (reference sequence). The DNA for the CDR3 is TGTGCCAGCCGGTTTCAGTCGGACAGATCCTACGAGCAGTACTTC. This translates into CASRFQSDRSYEQYF.

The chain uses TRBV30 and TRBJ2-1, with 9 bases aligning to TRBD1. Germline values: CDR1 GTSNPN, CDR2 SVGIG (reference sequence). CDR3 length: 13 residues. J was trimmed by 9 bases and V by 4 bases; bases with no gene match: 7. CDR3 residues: CAWKGQGKGEQFF. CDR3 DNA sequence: TGTGCCTGGAAGGGACAGGGTAAAGGTGAGCAGTTCTTC. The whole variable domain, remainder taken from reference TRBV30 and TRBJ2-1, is SQTIHQWPATLVQPVGSPLSLECTVEGTSNPNLYWYRQAAGRGLQLLFYSVGIGQISSEVPQNLSASRPQDRQFILSSKKLLLSDSGFYLCAWKGQGKGEQFFGPGTRLTVL.

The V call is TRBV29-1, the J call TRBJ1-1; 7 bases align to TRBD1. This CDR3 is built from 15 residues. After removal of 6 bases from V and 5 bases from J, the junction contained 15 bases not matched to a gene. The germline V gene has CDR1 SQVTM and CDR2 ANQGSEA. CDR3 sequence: CSVGRGGARNTEAFF. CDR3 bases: TGCAGCGTGGGTCGAGGGGGCGCACGGAATACTGAAGCTTTCTTT.

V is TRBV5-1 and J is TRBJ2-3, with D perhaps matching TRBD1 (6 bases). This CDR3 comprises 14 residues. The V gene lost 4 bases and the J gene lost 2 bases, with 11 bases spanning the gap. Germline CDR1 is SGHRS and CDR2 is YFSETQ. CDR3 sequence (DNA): TGCGCCAGCAGCCCAGGGGTTTCCACAGATACGCAGTATTTT. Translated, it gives CASSPGVSTDTQYF.

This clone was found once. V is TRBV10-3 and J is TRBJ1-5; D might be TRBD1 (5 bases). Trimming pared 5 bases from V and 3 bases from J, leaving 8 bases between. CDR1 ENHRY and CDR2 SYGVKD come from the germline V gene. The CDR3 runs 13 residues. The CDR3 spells CAISSRDNQPQHF. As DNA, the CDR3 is TGTGCCATCAGTAGCAGGGACAATCAGCCCCAGCATTTT.

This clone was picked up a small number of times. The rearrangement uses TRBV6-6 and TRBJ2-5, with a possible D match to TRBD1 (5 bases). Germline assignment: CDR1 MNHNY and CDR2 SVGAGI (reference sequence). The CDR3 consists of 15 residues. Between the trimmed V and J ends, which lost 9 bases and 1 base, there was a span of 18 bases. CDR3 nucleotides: TGTGCCAGTTGTTGGGGCAGCCTCACCCAAGAGACCCAGTACTTC. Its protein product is CASCWGSLTQETQYF.

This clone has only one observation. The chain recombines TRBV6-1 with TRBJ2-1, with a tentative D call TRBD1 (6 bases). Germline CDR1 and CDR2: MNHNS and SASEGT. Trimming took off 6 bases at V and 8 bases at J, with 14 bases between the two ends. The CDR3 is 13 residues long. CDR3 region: CASRSRGRDEQFF. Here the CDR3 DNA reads TGTGCCAGCAGGAGCAGGGGAAGGGATGAGCAGTTCTTC.

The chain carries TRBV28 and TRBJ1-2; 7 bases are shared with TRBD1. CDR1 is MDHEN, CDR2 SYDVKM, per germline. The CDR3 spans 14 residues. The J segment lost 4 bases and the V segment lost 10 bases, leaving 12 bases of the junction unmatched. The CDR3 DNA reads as TGTGCCACCTGGGCCCTGGGACAGTTCTATGGCTACACCTTC. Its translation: CATWALGQFYGYTF.